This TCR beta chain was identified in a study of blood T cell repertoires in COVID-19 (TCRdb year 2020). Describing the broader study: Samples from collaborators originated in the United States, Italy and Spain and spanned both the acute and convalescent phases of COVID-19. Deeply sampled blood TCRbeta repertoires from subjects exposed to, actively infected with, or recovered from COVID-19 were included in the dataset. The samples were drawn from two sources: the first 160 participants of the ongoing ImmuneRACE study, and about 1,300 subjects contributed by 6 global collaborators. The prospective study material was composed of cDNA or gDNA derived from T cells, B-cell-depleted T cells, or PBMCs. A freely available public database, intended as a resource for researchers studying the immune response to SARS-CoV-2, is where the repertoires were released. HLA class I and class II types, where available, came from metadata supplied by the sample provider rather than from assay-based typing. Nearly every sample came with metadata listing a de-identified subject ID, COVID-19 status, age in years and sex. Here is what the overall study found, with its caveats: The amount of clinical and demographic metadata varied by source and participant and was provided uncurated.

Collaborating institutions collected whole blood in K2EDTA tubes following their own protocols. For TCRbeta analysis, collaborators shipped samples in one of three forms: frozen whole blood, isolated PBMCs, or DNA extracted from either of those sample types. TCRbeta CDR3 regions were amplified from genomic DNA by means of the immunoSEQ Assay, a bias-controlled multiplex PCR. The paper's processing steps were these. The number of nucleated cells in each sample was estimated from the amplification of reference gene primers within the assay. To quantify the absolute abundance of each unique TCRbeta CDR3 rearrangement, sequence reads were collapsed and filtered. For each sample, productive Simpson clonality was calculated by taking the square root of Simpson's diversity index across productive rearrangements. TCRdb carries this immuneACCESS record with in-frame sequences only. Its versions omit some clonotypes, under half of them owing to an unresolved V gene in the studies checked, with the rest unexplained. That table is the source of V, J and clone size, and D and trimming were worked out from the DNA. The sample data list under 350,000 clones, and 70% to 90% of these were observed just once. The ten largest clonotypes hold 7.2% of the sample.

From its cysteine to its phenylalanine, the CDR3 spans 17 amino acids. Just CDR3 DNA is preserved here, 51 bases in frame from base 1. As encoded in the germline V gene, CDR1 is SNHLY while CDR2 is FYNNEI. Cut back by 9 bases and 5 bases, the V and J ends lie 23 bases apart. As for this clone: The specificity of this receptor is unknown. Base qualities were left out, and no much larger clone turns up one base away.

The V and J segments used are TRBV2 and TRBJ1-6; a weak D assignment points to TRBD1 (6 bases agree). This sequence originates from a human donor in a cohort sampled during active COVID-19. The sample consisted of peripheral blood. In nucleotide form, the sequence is TGTGCCAGTTACTTTAGCCCCCGGACAGATAATAATTCACCCCTCCACTTT. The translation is CASYFSPRTDNNSPLHF.